Sequencing of this TCR beta chain was carried out in a study of tumor-infiltrating lymphocytes in localized non-small cell lung cancer. This clone has a handful of counts. The antigen is undetermined. Notes on the study in general: Compared with uninvolved lung, tumors showed higher T cell infiltration by TCRbeta sequencing.

Generated by immunoSEQ multiplex PCR, the TCRdb table keeps only in-frame clones and is missing some. The sample holds 4,000 to 6,000 clones, roughly two thirds seen once. Trimming cost V 5 bases and J 5 bases, with 9 bases left between them. The CDR3 covers 13 residues. CDR1 and CDR2 (germline): LGHNT, FRNRAP. The origin of this receptor is a human donor with non-small cell lung cancer. The specimen sequenced was lung tumor tissue. The gene calls are TRBV12-5 and TRBJ1-4; a weak D match, TRBD1 (6 bases). CDR3 region: CASGTDRNEKLFF. The DNA for the CDR3 is TGTGCTAGTGGTACGGACAGAAATGAAAAACTGTTTTTT.